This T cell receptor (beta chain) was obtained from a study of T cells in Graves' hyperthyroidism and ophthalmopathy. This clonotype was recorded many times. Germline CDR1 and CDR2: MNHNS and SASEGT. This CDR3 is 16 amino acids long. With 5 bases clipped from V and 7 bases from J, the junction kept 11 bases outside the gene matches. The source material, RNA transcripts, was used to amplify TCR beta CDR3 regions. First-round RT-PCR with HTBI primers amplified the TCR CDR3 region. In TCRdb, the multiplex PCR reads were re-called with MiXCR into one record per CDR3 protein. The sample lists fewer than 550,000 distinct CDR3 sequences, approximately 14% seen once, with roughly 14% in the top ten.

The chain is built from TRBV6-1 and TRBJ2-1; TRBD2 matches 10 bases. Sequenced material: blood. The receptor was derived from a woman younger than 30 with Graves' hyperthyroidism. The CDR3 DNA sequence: TGTGCCAGCAGTCAACCCCGGGTAGCGGGGGGAAATGAGCAGTTCTTC. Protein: CASSQPRVAGGNEQFF.